The 19 T cell receptor beta chains below come from one sample, sequenced in a study of blood T cell repertoires in COVID-19 (dated by TCRdb to 2018 to 2021). To prepare the library, the immunoSEQ multiplex PCR assay was applied. Here the immuneACCESS table is served through TCRdb, limited to in-frame sequences with V and J called. Missing clones are a known gap in these copies; in checked studies unresolved V genes cover under half, and the rest lacks a known reason. In this sample the table shows approximately 390,000 clones, roughly 86% of which occur a single time. Clones ranked in the top ten supply approximately 2.1% of the sample. The sequenced sample was PBMCs or T cells enriched from blood (not recorded which). Receptors were obtained from a woman in her thirties or forties with acute COVID-19.

V usage is TRBV6-1 and J usage is TRBJ2-7, with D possibly TRBD2 on 6 matching bases. The CDR3 sequence is 13 residues long. The germline V gene encodes CDR1 MNHNS and CDR2 SASEGT. Trimming left V 1 base short and J 9 bases short, with 13 bases between. The CDR3 DNA follows: TGTGCCAGCAGTGAAGGTAGCGGCAACCGGCAGTACTTC. It codes for CASSEGSGNRQYF.

This clone came up a few times. The chain has TRBV29-1 and TRBJ1-3; D is unresolved. Germline V gene sequence: CDR1 SQVTM, CDR2 ANQGSEA. Trimming removed 6 bases at V and 2 bases at J, with 5 bases between. The CDR3 spans 11 residues. CDR3 DNA: TGCAGCGTCCAGACTGGAAACACCATATATTTT. Its protein is CSVQTGNTIYF.

CDR3 sequence reads: CASSARQAGYTF. The CDR3 coding sequence is TGTGCCAGCAGCGCGCGACAGGCCGGCTACACCTTC. The chain carries TRBV7-9 and TRBJ1-2; possible D gene TRBD1, 6 bases. CDR3 length: 12 residues. The germline gives CDR1 SEHNR, CDR2 FQNEAQ (reference sequence). Trimming shortened V by 5 bases and J by 8 bases, and 12 bases separated the two germline ends.

This chain connects TRBV30 to TRBJ2-7; D ambiguous. The CDR3 length is 11 residues. Per germline, CDR1 GTSNPN and CDR2 SVGIG (reference sequence). The germline V and J ends were trimmed by 0 bases and 5 bases, with 5 bases remaining between them. The CDR3 is CAWSVSNEQYF. The DNA for the CDR3 is TGTGCCTGGAGTGTATCCAACGAGCAGTACTTC.

J is TRBJ2-3 and V is TRBV4-1, with unresolved D. Germline-derived CDR1 and CDR2 are MGHRA and YSYEKL. V dropped 4 bases and J dropped 0 bases, with 11 bases sitting between them. The CDR3 extends over 15 amino acids. CDR3 loop: CASSPWRTSTDTQYF. CDR3 coding DNA: TGCGCCAGCAGCCCCTGGAGAACTAGCACAGATACGCAGTATTTT.

The gene calls are TRBV9 and TRBJ1-2; TRBD1 agrees at 9 bases. Germline assignment: CDR1 SGDLS and CDR2 YYNGEE. The ends lost 4 bases at V and 2 bases at J; junction bases unmatched: 3. This CDR3 has 14 amino acids. CDR3 nucleotides: TGTGCCAGCAGCTCACAGGGGGCGAACTATGGCTACACCTTC. Translation: CASSSQGANYGYTF.

The CDR3 sequence: CASSLDTGSGYGYTF. CDR3 DNA: TGTGCCAGCAGCTTAGACACGGGGTCCGGCTATGGCTACACCTTC. The rearrangement joins TRBV11-2 to TRBJ1-2; D is unresolved. V was cut by 0 bases and J by 4 bases, with 12 bases left in between. CDR1 SGHAT and CDR2 FQNNGV come from the germline V gene. The CDR3 sequence is 15 residues long. The variable domain in full, completed from reference TRBV11-2 and TRBJ1-2, reads EAGVAQSPRYKIIEKRQSVAFWCNPISGHATLYWYQQILGQGPKLLIQFQNNGVVDDSQLPKDRFSAERLKGVDSTLKIQPAKLEDSAVYLCASSLDTGSGYGYTFGSGTRLTVV.

The DNA of the CDR3 is TGTGCCACTAATATACAGGGGGCTTCCTACGAGCAGTACTTC. Translating gives CATNIQGASYEQYF. The chain has TRBV6-5 and TRBJ2-7; 9 bases map to TRBD1. Germline lookup yields CDR1 MNHEY and CDR2 SVGAGI. V shed 10 bases, J shed 1 base, and the junction held 8 bases outside the gene matches. The CDR3 extends over 14 amino acids.

This clone was detected only a few times. The chain carries TRBV5-4 and TRBJ2-3, with 7 bases matching TRBD2. The V gene end was trimmed by 4 bases and the J gene end by 5 bases; junction bases not matched to a gene: 4. The CDR3 covers 13 residues. Germline lookup yields CDR1 SGHNT and CDR2 YYREEE (reference sequence). The DNA for the CDR3 is TGTGCCAGCAGCACTGGCGGGAGAGATACGCAGTATTTT. Protein: CASSTGGRDTQYF.

The rearrangement links TRBV25-1 to TRBJ2-1; 10 bases line up with TRBD2. This CDR3 is built from 16 residues. CDR1 and CDR2 (germline): MGHDK, SYGVNS. J gave up 2 bases and V 4 bases, and 5 bases lay outside the gene matches. CDR3 region: CASSVLLAGAYNEQFF. CDR3 coding DNA: TGTGCCAGCAGTGTTCTTCTAGCGGGGGCCTACAATGAGCAGTTCTTC.

This clone has a handful of counts. This chain uses TRBV15 with TRBJ1-4; D not certain. This CDR3 is built from 13 residues. CDR1 LNHNV and CDR2 YYDKDF come from the germline V gene (reference sequence). The ends were cut back, 8 bases at V and 8 bases at J, with 15 bases in the middle. CDR3 loop: CATGRSTGEKLFF. The DNA for the CDR3 is TGTGCCACCGGGAGGTCGACCGGGGAAAAACTGTTTTTT.

The chain uses TRBV7-9 and TRBJ1-4; maybe TRBD1 (5 bases). Trimming stripped 5 bases from V and 12 bases from J, with 13 bases between. This CDR3 spans 12 amino acids. Germline-derived CDR1 and CDR2 are SEHNR and FQNEAQ (reference sequence). CDR3 sequence: CASSLLQGELFF. In DNA, the CDR3 is TGTGCCAGCAGCCTCCTGCAGGGCGAACTGTTTTTT.

The chain employs TRBV20-1 and TRBJ2-5; D is unresolved. V shed 6 bases and J shed 2 bases, with 13 bases lying between them. CDR3 length: 13 residues. Germline CDR1 is DFQATT and CDR2 is SNEGSKA (reference sequence). CDR3 nucleotide sequence: TGCAGTGCGAGTCGTCACACACAAGAGACCCAGTACTTC. It specifies CSASRHTQETQYF.

The chain recombines TRBV20-1 with TRBJ2-5; D unresolved. Deletions cut 3 bases from V and 9 bases from J, with 17 bases between. The V gene's germline CDR1 is DFQATT and CDR2 SNEGSKA (reference sequence). The CDR3 consists of 13 residues. The CDR3 loop reads CSASLEVRSAQYF. The CDR3 DNA is TGCAGTGCTAGTTTAGAAGTCCGATCGGCCCAGTACTTC.

The CDR3 is CATSITSTGELFF. The CDR3 coding sequence is TGTGCCACCTCCATTACGAGCACCGGGGAGCTGTTTTTT. The chain couples TRBV19 to TRBJ2-2; D is ambiguous. V was shortened by 10 bases and J by 4 bases, with 13 bases between the two germline ends. The CDR3 sequence is 13 residues long. Germline-derived CDR1 and CDR2 are LNHDA and SQIVND (reference sequence).

The rearrangement links TRBV6-5 to TRBJ1-3; tentative D call: TRBD1 (5 bases). Deletions cut 6 bases from V and 0 bases from J, with 9 bases between. CDR3 size: 14 residues. The germline V gene encodes CDR1 MNHEY and CDR2 SVGAGI. CDR3 loop: CASRGDSSGNTIYF. The CDR3 nucleotides are TGTGCCAGCAGGGGTGACAGCTCTGGAAACACCATATATTTT.

J is TRBJ1-1 and V is TRBV2; D is ambiguous. CDR1 and CDR2 (germline): SNHLY, FYNNEI. V was pared by 11 bases and J by 7 bases, with 14 bases between. This CDR3 is 11 amino acids long. Written as DNA, the CDR3 is TGTGCCTCTTTAGCGGCCGTTGAAGCTTTCTTT. Translation gives CASLAAVEAFF.

The chain is built from TRBV5-1 and TRBJ2-7; 7 nucleotides line up with TRBD1. The CDR3 is made up of 14 amino acids. The ends lost 4 bases at V and 1 base at J; junction bases unmatched: 5. The V gene's germline CDR1 is SGHRS and CDR2 YFSETQ. The CDR3 nucleotides are TGCGCCAGCAGCACTTCGGGACAGTCCTACGAGCAGTACTTC. Translating gives CASSTSGQSYEQYF.

The rearrangement joins TRBV3-1 (or the pseudogene TRBV3-2) to TRBJ2-5; D is unclear. The length of the CDR3 is 13 residues. V was cut by 1 base and J by 4 bases, with 7 bases left in between. Germline V gene sequence: CDR1 LGHDT, CDR2 YNNKEL (reference sequence). In nucleotides, the CDR3 is TGTGCCAGCAGCCAAGGGGCCTTAGAGACCCAGTACTTC. Translating gives CASSQGALETQYF.